Shown below are 12 T cell receptor beta chains from a single sample sequenced in a study of identical twins. Using its own MiXCR run on the 5' RACE reads, TCRdb lists one record per CDR3 protein. The sample includes roughly 690,000 distinct CDR3 sequences, 21% seen only once; the top ten take roughly 4.3%. In addition, the sample was reused for a study of T cells expressing NK-cell markers.

Sequenced material: PBMCs. The receptors come from a woman between 18 and 29 years old in good health.

The V and J genes are TRBV6-2 or TRBV6-3 and TRBJ2-6, with no clear D. Germline CDR1 MNHEY, CDR2 SVGEGT. This CDR3 has 13 amino acids. Trimming removed 10 bases from V and 4 bases from J, with 11 bases in between. CDR3 sequence reads: CATELAGANVLTF. The CDR3 DNA sequence: TGTGCCACCGAACTCGCGGGGGCCAACGTCCTGACTTTC.

This clonotype was observed a handful of times. The chain links TRBV6-1 to TRBJ2-5; 10 bases are shared with TRBD1. Germline assignment: CDR1 MNHNS and CDR2 SASEGT. The CDR3 spans 14 residues. The J segment lost 2 bases and the V segment lost 5 bases, leaving 2 bases of the junction unmatched. The CDR3 is CASSQDRGQETQYF. DNA for the CDR3: TGTGCCAGCAGTCAGGACAGGGGGCAAGAGACCCAGTACTTC.

The chain joins TRBV4-3 to TRBJ2-7; D might be TRBD1 or TRBD2, each matching 5 bases. The CDR3 runs to 16 residues. The V gene's germline CDR1 is LGHNA and CDR2 YSLEER. Trimming removed 4 bases at V and 0 bases at J, with 16 bases between. The CDR3 sequence is CASSLMPGRDSYEQYF. The CDR3 region has the DNA TGCGCCAGCAGCCTAATGCCGGGACGGGACTCCTACGAGCAGTACTTC.

The V call is TRBV15, the J call TRBJ2-1; 7 nucleotides line up with TRBD2. J gave up 7 bases and V 0 bases, and 9 bases lay outside the gene matches. This CDR3 region has 16 residues. From germline, CDR1 is LNHNV and CDR2 YYDKDF (reference sequence). The DNA for the CDR3 is TGTGCCACCAGCAGAGATCGGCTAGCGGTGGGTAATGAGCAGTTCTTC. Its protein is CATSRDRLAVGNEQFF.

This clonotype was seen a handful of times. This rearrangement joins TRBV7-9 to TRBJ2-3, with 9 bases matching TRBD2. The germline CDR1 and CDR2 sequences are SEHNR and FQNEAQ (reference sequence). The junction had 5 bases not matched to a gene; V was cut back by 7 bases and J by 0 bases. This CDR3 is built from 15 residues. CDR3 DNA: TGTGCCAGCACCCGGACTAGCGCCAGCACAGATACGCAGTATTTT. Encoded protein: CASTRTSASTDTQYF.

The gene calls are TRBV7-2 and TRBJ2-5; TRBD1 aligns across 8 bases. The germline V gene encodes CDR1 SGHTA and CDR2 FQGNSA. J lost 5 bases, V lost 5 bases, and 7 bases had no gene match. This CDR3 spans 14 amino acids. The CDR3 DNA follows: TGTGCCAGCAGCGACAGGGGCAGGGGGGAGACCCAGTACTTC. This gives the protein CASSDRGRGETQYF.

The V call is TRBV7-3, the J call TRBJ1-6, with D maybe TRBD1 (6 bases). The CDR3 totals 13 residues. The V end was cut by 3 bases, the J end by 10 bases, with 10 bases between. From germline, CDR1 is SGHTA and CDR2 FQGTGA. The CDR3 protein is CASSLTGWSPLHF. CDR3 nucleotide sequence: TGTGCCAGCAGCTTGACAGGATGGTCACCCCTCCACTTT. Full variable domain (outside the CDR3, taken from reference TRBV7-3 and TRBJ1-6): GAGVSQTPSNKVTEKGKYVELRCDPISGHTALYWYRQSLGQGPEFLIYFQGTGAADDSGLPNDRFFAVRPEGSVSTLKIQRTERGDSAVYLCASSLTGWSPLHFGNGTRLTVT.

The rearrangement uses TRBV6-6 and TRBJ2-3, with 7 bases matching TRBD1. The germline V gene encodes CDR1 MNHNY and CDR2 SVGAGI (reference sequence). The V segment lost 6 bases and the J segment 6 bases; nucleotides outside the gene matches: 6. CDR3 length equals 13 residues. This CDR3 is CASSRDSLDTQYF. CDR3 nucleotide sequence: TGTGCCAGCAGCCGGGACAGCCTCGATACGCAGTATTTT.

This clonotype turned up a few times. The V and J genes are TRBV25-1 and TRBJ2-5; D remains ambiguous. Germline V gene lookup returns CDR1 MGHDK and CDR2 SYGVNS. The CDR3 runs 15 residues. Trimming took 1 base from V and 4 from J, leaving 13 bases between them. The CDR3 nucleotides are TGTGCCAGCAGTGAATCCTGGGTCGGACGAGAGACCCAGTACTTC. It yields the protein CASSESWVGRETQYF.

This clonotype was seen a handful of times. The rearrangement joins TRBV11-2 to TRBJ2-7; a weak D match, TRBD2 (5 bases). This CDR3 is built from 14 residues. V dropped 0 bases and J dropped 7 bases, with 13 bases sitting between them. The V gene's germline CDR1 is SGHAT and CDR2 FQNNGV. CDR3 residues: CASSLDPGEEEQYF. As DNA, the CDR3 is TGTGCCAGCAGCTTAGATCCCGGGGAAGAGGAGCAGTACTTC.

This clonotype was observed a handful of times. The chain uses TRBV30 and TRBJ2-1, with unresolved D. Germline V gene sequence: CDR1 GTSNPN, CDR2 SVGIG (reference sequence). V lost 6 bases, J lost 9 bases, and 9 bases lay in between. This CDR3 has 10 amino acids. The CDR3 bases are TGTGCCTGTAAGAGTGGTGAGCAGTTCTTC. Its protein is CACKSGEQFF.

This clonotype showed up just a few times. The chain joins TRBV25-1 to TRBJ2-1, with a tentative D call TRBD2 (5 bases). The CDR3 loop spans 16 amino acids. Germline V gene lookup returns CDR1 MGHDK and CDR2 SYGVNS. Deletions cut 3 bases from V and 7 bases from J, with 19 bases between. CDR3 DNA sequence: TGTGCCAGCAGTGAGACTCTTATACTAGAACGGAATGAGCAGTTCTTC. The encoded protein is CASSETLILERNEQFF.